The 15 T cell receptor beta chains below all came from one sample that was sequenced in a study of blood T cell repertoires in COVID-19 (dated by TCRdb to 2020 to 2021). Libraries were constructed by the immunoSEQ multiplex PCR assay. The table comes from immuneACCESS by way of TCRdb, which keeps in-frame sequences with V and J called. Part of the clones is missing from these tables; in studies checked, under half for an unresolved V gene and the rest for unknown reasons. This sample comprises roughly 200,000 clones, 83% of them detected only once. The ten largest clones capture approximately 1.5% of the sample. Sequences were obtained from peripheral blood. These receptors were obtained from a human donor in a cohort sampled during active COVID-19.

This sequence joins TRBV19 and TRBJ2-7; TRBD1 agrees at 9 bases. The germline CDR1 and CDR2 sequences are LNHDA and SQIVND (reference sequence). V was clipped by 7 bases and J by 6 bases; unmatched bases: 7. The CDR3 spans 13 residues. Written as DNA, the CDR3 is TGTGCCAGTATAGGGGGACAGGGAGGCGAGCAGTACTTC. Its translation: CASIGGQGGEQYF.

The chain joins TRBV10-1 to TRBJ2-1; 10 bases agree with TRBD2. Germline assignment: CDR1 WNHNN and CDR2 SYGVQD (reference sequence). This CDR3 has 20 amino acids. V gave up 1 base and J gave up 5 bases; unmatched junction bases: 17. The CDR3 DNA reads TGCGCCAGCAGTGAGTGGACAGGGTCCTGGACTAGCGGACAACACAATGAGCAGTTCTTC. This codes for CASSEWTGSWTSGQHNEQFF.

The rearrangement uses TRBV19 and TRBJ2-4, with TRBD2 identical over 8 bases. The CDR3 is 17 amino acids. Looked up from germline, CDR1 is LNHDA and CDR2 is SQIVND (reference sequence). Trimming cost V 6 bases and J 2 bases; bases outside gene matches: 12. CDR3: CASRTNSGDPTKNIQYF. CDR3 DNA: TGTGCCAGTAGGACAAATAGCGGGGACCCAACCAAAAACATTCAGTACTTC.

The chain uses TRBV18 and TRBJ1-4; D unresolved. The CDR3 contains 15 residues. V was shortened by 1 base and J by 1 base, with 7 bases between the two germline ends. Germline V gene data show CDR1 as KGHSH and CDR2 as LQKENI. The CDR3 protein is CASSPLTGTNEKLFF. DNA for the CDR3: TGTGCCAGCTCACCACTCACGGGAACTAATGAAAAACTGTTTTTT.

Comment on this clone: The same CDR3 is also encoded by other DNA sequences in this sample. V usage is TRBV5-1 and J usage is TRBJ2-7; 9 positions match TRBD2. This CDR3 region has 15 residues. Germline CDR1 is SGHRS and CDR2 is YFSETQ. V gave up 0 bases and J gave up 3 bases; unmatched junction bases: 4. This chain's CDR3 is CASSLEGRGGYEQYF. CDR3 sequence (DNA): TGCGCCAGCAGCTTGGAAGGGCGGGGGGGCTACGAGCAGTACTTC.

The table lists this clone with a few counts. The chain couples TRBV5-1 to TRBJ2-2, with 10 bases matching TRBD2. The CDR3 is made up of 15 amino acids. The germline gives CDR1 SGHRS, CDR2 YFSETQ. The J segment lost 5 bases and the V segment lost 3 bases, leaving 4 bases of the junction unmatched. CDR3 coding DNA: TGCGCCAGCAGCTCTAGCGGGGGAGGGACCGGGGAGCTGTTTTTT. Protein product: CASSSSGGGTGELFF.

The chain combines TRBV7-2 with TRBJ2-5, with TRBD1 identical over 10 bases. CDR1 SGHTA and CDR2 FQGNSA come from the germline V gene. The CDR3 contains 13 residues. Trimming cost V 6 bases and J 5 bases; bases outside gene matches: 3. CDR3 nucleotides: TGTGCCAGCAGGGACAGGGGGGGGGAGACCCAGTACTTC. Its protein product is CASRDRGGETQYF.

This chain connects TRBV21-1 to TRBJ2-1; no check of the table's D call, TRBD2, against the DNA was made. TRBV21-1 is an annotated pseudogene. CDR3 length: 17 amino acids. CDR3 residues: CASSTHPRAGGRNEQFF. DNA of the CDR3: TGTGCCAGCAGCACCCACCCTAGAGCGGGAGGGAGGAATGAGCAGTTCTTC.

The CDR3 region is CSDLAGGPNEQFF. CDR3 in DNA: TGCAGCGATCTAGCGGGAGGGCCCAATGAGCAGTTCTTC. V gene TRBV29-1 combines with J gene TRBJ2-1; 12 positions agree with TRBD2. The CDR3 runs 13 residues. V trimming: 7 bases; J trimming: 6 bases; junction bases outside the gene matches: 4. Per germline, CDR1 SQVTM and CDR2 ANQGSEA.

The rearrangement joins TRBV7-9 to TRBJ2-5; TRBD2 aligns across 7 bases. Germline CDR1 is SEHNR and CDR2 is FQNEAQ (reference sequence). The V segment lost 5 bases and the J segment 3 bases; nucleotides outside the gene matches: 9. CDR3 length: 15 residues. The CDR3 loop reads CASSHPFAGEETQYF. DNA of the CDR3: TGTGCCAGCAGCCACCCCTTCGCGGGGGAAGAGACCCAGTACTTC.

J is TRBJ2-5 and V is TRBV7-2; 8 bases map to TRBD2. Germline V gene sequence: CDR1 SGHTA, CDR2 FQGNSA. This CDR3 has 15 residues. J was trimmed by 3 bases and V by 5 bases; bases with no gene match: 8. The CDR3 protein is CASSKEAGGKETQYF. For the CDR3, the DNA is TGTGCCAGCAGCAAAGAGGCGGGGGGAAAAGAGACCCAGTACTTC.

CDR3 DNA: TGCGCCAGCAGCCGTTCCCTCCAAGCGGGGTACTCCTACGAGCAGTACTTC. Protein: CASSRSLQAGYSYEQYF. This chain connects TRBV5-1 to TRBJ2-7, with 7 nucleotides matching TRBD2. The CDR3 loop spans 17 amino acids. CDR1 is SGHRS and CDR2 is YFSETQ in the germline V gene. Trimming at V came to 4 bases and at J to 0 bases, leaving 13 bases not matched to a gene. The full variable domain, its missing parts supplied by reference TRBV5-1 and TRBJ2-7, is KAGVTQTPRYLIKTRGQQVTLSCSPISGHRSVSWYQQTPGQGLQFLFEYFSETQRNKGNFPGRFSGRQFSNSRSEMNVSTLELGDSALYLCASSRSLQAGYSYEQYFGPGTRLTVT.

The chain combines TRBV19 with TRBJ1-3; tentative D call: TRBD1 (5 bases). CDR1 and CDR2 from the germline V gene are LNHDA and SQIVND (reference sequence). The V end lost 6 bases, the J end lost 4 bases, and 16 bases lay between the germline ends. The CDR3 is 15 amino acids. In DNA, the CDR3 is TGTGCCAGTAGGGGGACTTCCGGCGTCGGAAACACCATATATTTT. This sequence encodes CASRGTSGVGNTIYF.

The chain has TRBV5-1 and TRBJ2-7; D possibly corresponds to TRBD1 (6 bases). This CDR3 region has 15 residues. CDR1 and CDR2 (germline): SGHRS, YFSETQ. Trimming shortened V by 4 bases and J by 3 bases, and 17 bases separated the two germline ends. CDR3 protein: CASSDAGTTDYEQYF. DNA for the CDR3: TGCGCCAGCAGCGACGCCGGGACAACTGACTACGAGCAGTACTTC.

As for this clone: One end of the junction is discordant with germline, which a read error may explain. The chain combines TRBV6-6 with TRBJ1-5, with a weak D call TRBD1 (5 bases). Germline values: CDR1 MNHNY, CDR2 SVGAGI (reference sequence). The CDR3 has 15 amino acids. CDR3 sequence reads: CVSRKTEQGLEPQHF. The CDR3 nucleotides are TGTGTCAGCAGGAAGACAGAGCAGGGCCTAGAGCCCCAGCATTTT.